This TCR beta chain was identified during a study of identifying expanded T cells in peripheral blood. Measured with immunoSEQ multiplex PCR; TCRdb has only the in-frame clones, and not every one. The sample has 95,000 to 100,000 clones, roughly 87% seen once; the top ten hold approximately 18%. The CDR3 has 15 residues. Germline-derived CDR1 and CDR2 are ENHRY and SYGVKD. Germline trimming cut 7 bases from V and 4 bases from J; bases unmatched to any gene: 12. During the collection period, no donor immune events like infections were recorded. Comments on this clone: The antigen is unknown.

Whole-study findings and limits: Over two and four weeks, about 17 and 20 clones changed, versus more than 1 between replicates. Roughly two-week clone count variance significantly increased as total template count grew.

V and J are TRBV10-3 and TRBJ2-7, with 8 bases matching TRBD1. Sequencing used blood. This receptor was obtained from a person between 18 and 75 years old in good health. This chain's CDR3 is CAIMPSGTGIYEQYF. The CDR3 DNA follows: TGTGCCATCATGCCCTCCGGGACAGGAATATACGAGCAGTACTTC.